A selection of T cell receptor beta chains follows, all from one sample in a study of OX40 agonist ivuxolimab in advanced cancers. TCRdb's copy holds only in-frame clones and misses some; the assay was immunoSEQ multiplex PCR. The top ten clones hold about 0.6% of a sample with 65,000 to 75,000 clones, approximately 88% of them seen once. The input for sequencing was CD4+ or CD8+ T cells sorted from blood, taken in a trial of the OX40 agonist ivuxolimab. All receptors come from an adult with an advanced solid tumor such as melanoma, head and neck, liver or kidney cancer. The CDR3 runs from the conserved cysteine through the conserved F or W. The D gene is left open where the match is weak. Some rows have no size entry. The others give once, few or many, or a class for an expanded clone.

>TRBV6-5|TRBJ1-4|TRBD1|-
CASSTGAEKLFF
TGTGCCAGCAGCACAGGGGCTGAAAAACTGTTTTTT
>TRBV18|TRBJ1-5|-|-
CASSPPDQPQHF
TGTGCCAGCTCACCACCGGATCAGCCCCAGCATTTT
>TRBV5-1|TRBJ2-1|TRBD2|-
CASSLVQLAGGLDEQFF
TGCGCCAGCAGCTTGGTACAGCTAGCGGGGGGGCTAGATGAGCAGTTCTTC
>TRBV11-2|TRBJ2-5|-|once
CASSLGRAETQYF
TGTGCCAGCAGCTTAGGCCGTGCAGAGACCCAGTACTTC
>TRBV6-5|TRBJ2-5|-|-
CASSYGGQETQYF
TGTGCCAGCAGTTATGGGGGCCAAGAGACCCAGTACTTC
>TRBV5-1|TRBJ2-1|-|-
CAGSFPGQYNEQFF
TGCGCCGGCAGCTTCCCCGGACAGTACAATGAGCAGTTCTTC
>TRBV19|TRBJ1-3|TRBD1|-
CASSPGTAYSGNTIYF
TGTGCCAGTAGTCCCGGGACAGCCTACTCTGGAAACACCATATATTTT
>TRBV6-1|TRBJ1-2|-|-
CASSEDRGLGYTF
TGTGCCAGCAGTGAAGATAGGGGCTTAGGCTACACCTTC
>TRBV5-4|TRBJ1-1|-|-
CASSLISSPAGAFF
TGTGCCAGCAGCTTGATTAGCAGCCCCGCCGGAGCTTTCTTT
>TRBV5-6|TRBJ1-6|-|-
CASSLVTGNSPLHF
TGTGCCAGCAGCTTGGTTACAGGCAATTCACCCCTCCACTTT
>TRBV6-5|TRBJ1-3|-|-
CASSYSRGISGNTIYF
TGTGCCAGCAGTTACTCGAGGGGCATCTCTGGAAACACCATATATTTT
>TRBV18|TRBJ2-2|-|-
CASSRPPTTTGELFF
TGTGCCAGCTCACGCCCTCCGACTACCACCGGGGAGCTGTTTTTT
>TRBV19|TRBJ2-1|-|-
CASTSNAPSLSYNEQFF
TGTGCCAGTACATCCAATGCCCCCAGTCTGAGCTACAATGAGCAGTTCTTC
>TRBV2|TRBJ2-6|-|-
CASSPEEGNSGANVLTF
TGTGCCAGCAGTCCCGAGGAGGGGAATTCTGGGGCCAACGTCCTGACTTTC
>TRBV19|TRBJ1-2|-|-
CASSIIDTNYGYTF
TGTGCCAGTAGTATAATTGACACAAACTATGGCTACACCTTC
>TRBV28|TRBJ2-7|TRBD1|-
CASIGSWTGSYEQYF
TGTGCCAGCATTGGCTCTTGGACAGGGAGCTACGAGCAGTACTTC
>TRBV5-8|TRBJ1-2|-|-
CASNTDGLDYGYTF
TGTGCCAGCAATACCGACGGACTAGACTATGGCTACACCTTC
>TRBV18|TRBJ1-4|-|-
CASSPSRAPVKLFF
TGTGCCAGCTCACCATCTCGGGCGCCGGTAAAACTGTTTTTT
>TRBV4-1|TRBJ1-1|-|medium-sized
CASSLGQFTEAFF
TGCGCCAGCAGCCTGGGGCAGTTCACTGAAGCTTTCTTT
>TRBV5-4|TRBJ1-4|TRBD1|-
CASSLDRGREKLFF
TGTGCCAGCAGCTTGGACAGGGGGCGAGAAAAACTGTTTTTT
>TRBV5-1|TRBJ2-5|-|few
CASSLLETQYF
TGCGCCAGCAGCTTGTTGGAGACCCAGTACTTC
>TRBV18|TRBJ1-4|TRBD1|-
CASSPKRTGGSEKLFF
TGTGCCAGCTCACCAAAACGGACAGGGGGAAGTGAAAAACTGTTTTTT
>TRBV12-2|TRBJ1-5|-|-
CASRLRNSNQPQHF
TGTGCAAGTCGCTTAAGGAATAGCAATCAGCCCCAGCATTTT
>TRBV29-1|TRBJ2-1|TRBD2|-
CSVEDPLGGAYNEQFF
TGCAGCGTTGAAGATCCCCTTGGGGGGGCCTACAATGAGCAGTTCTTC
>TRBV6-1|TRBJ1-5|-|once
CASSRGVISNQPQHF
TGTGCCAGCAGCCGGGGAGTCATTAGCAATCAGCCCCAGCATTTT
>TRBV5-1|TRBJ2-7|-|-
CASSLGTEGEQYF
TGCGCCAGCAGCTTGGGGACAGAGGGCGAGCAGTACTTC
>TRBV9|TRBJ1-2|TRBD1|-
CASSLTPQGVDYGYTF
TGTGCCAGCAGCCTAACACCACAGGGGGTCGACTATGGCTACACCTTC
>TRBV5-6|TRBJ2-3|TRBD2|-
CASSFPTSGTDTQYF
TGTGCCAGCAGCTTTCCGACTAGCGGCACAGATACGCAGTATTTT